The TCR beta chain described here comes from a study of blood T cell repertoires in COVID-19 (dated by TCRdb to 2018 to 2021). Regarding the study in general: Collaborator samples came from the United States, Italy and Spain and covered acute and convalescent phases of COVID-19. Nearly every sample came with metadata listing a de-identified subject ID, COVID-19 status, age in years and sex. The dataset comprised deeply sampled blood TCRbeta repertoires from subjects exposed to, actively infected with, or recovered from COVID-19. Where available, HLA class I and class II types were obtained from metadata supplied by the sample provider rather than from assay-based typing. The repertoires were released in a freely available public database intended as a resource for research on the immune response to SARS-CoV-2. The prospective study material was composed of cDNA or gDNA derived from T cells, B-cell-depleted T cells, or PBMCs. The samples were drawn from two sources: the first 160 participants of the ongoing ImmuneRACE study, and 1,000 to 1,500 subjects contributed by 6 global collaborators. Here is what the overall study found, with its caveats: How much clinical and demographic metadata was included differed by source and by participant, and the metadata was provided uncurated.

TCRbeta CDR3 regions were amplified from genomic DNA using the immunoSEQ Assay, a bias-controlled multiplex PCR. Turning to the authors' computational methods: The number of nucleated cells in each sample was estimated from the amplification of reference gene primers within the assay. To quantify the absolute abundance of each unique TCRbeta CDR3 rearrangement, sequence reads were collapsed and filtered. For each sample, productive Simpson clonality was calculated as the square root of Simpson's diversity index across productive rearrangements. Imported from immuneACCESS, the table was reduced by TCRdb to in-frame sequences with V and J called. These copies leave out some clones; in studies compared against another copy, an unresolved V gene accounts for under half, and the cause of the remainder is not known. V, J and clone size are taken as reported in that table, and D and trimming were inferred from the DNA itself. Present in this sample are about 170,000 clones, around 80% of which were seen just once. Roughly 20% of the sample goes to the ten largest clones.

Points on this clone: The clone's antigen remains unknown. The sample holds no much larger clone one base away, and base qualities are not on file.

CDR1 is given as SGHRS and CDR2 as YFSETQ, both from the germline V gene. Trimming takes 4 bases off V and 5 bases off J; junction bases not matched to a gene: 8. The CDR3 goes from the cysteine to the phenylalanine over 14 residues. Left in the record is the CDR3 DNA by itself, 42 bases read in frame from the first base. Samples from volunteer blood donors who had recovered from COVID-19 were contributed by a second Seattle source. Each collaborating institution followed its own protocols to collect whole blood in K2EDTA tubes. Collaborator samples were shipped for TCRbeta analysis as frozen whole blood, isolated PBMCs, or DNA extracted from either sample type.

Sequences were obtained from peripheral blood. The chain couples TRBV5-1 to TRBJ1-1; TRBD1 matches 7 bases in the middle. The source of this sequence is a woman between 65 and 79 years old who had recovered from COVID-19. The CDR3 reads CASSRQGDGTEAFF. The DNA reads TGCGCCAGCAGCCGACAGGGCGATGGGACTGAAGCTTTCTTT.